Listed below are T cell receptor beta chains from one sample, sequenced in a study of CD8 T cells in Susac syndrome. MiXCR was run by TCRdb on the immunoSEQ multiplex PCR reads, yielding one entry per CDR3 protein. The repertoire holds 140,000 to 150,000 distinct CDR3 sequences, with roughly 94% as singletons. The sample was CD4+ T cells from PBMCs. The receptor source for this set is a human donor in good health. The CDR3 runs from the conserved cysteine through the conserved F or W. Each record gives: D gene, clone size, V gene, J gene, CDR3 DNA, CDR3 protein. The D gene is left open where the match is weak. Clone size, where shown, is once, few, many, or a class for clones that have expanded.

D: NA; size: NA; V: TRBV18; J: TRBJ2-2; DNA: TGTGCCAGCTCATTCGTCAGGGCGGACACCGGGGAGCTGTTTTTT; CDR3: CASSFVRADTGELFF
D: TRBD2; size: NA; V: TRBV7-8; J: TRBJ2-1; DNA: TGTGCCAGCAGCTCTGGGACTATTGAGCAGTTCTTC; CDR3: CASSSGTIEQFF
D: TRBD1; size: NA; V: TRBV20-1; J: TRBJ1-2; DNA: TGCAGTGCTAGACAGACCGGGACAGGGGATGGCTACACCTTC; CDR3: CSARQTGTGDGYTF
D: NA; size: NA; V: TRBV18; J: TRBJ2-6; DNA: TGTGCCAGCTCACCAGACACTGCCTCTGGGGCCAACGTCCTGACTTTC; CDR3: CASSPDTASGANVLTF
D: TRBD2; size: NA; V: TRBV2; J: TRBJ2-5; DNA: TGTGCCAGCAGCAACCATCTAGCGGGAGGTAGAGAGACCCAGTACTTC; CDR3: CASSNHLAGGRETQYF
D: NA; size: once; V: TRBV5-4; J: TRBJ2-4; DNA: TGTGCCAGCAGCATCGGTGGATCACTAGCCAAAAACATTCAGTACTTC; CDR3: CASSIGGSLAKNIQYF
D: TRBD2; size: NA; V: TRBV20-1; J: TRBJ2-7; DNA: TGCAGTGCTAGGGGGACTACCTACGAGCAGTACTTC; CDR3: CSARGTTYEQYF
D: NA; size: NA; V: TRBV7-8; J: TRBJ1-2; DNA: TGTGCCAGCAGCTTAGGGCTCAACTATGGCTACACCTTC; CDR3: CASSLGLNYGYTF
D: TRBD1; size: NA; V: TRBV7-9; J: TRBJ2-7; DNA: TGTGCCAGCAGCCGGGGACAGGGGATTTCCTACGAGCAGTACTTC; CDR3: CASSRGQGISYEQYF
D: TRBD1; size: once; V: TRBV18; J: TRBJ2-1; DNA: TGTGCCAGCTCACCCTCGGCAGGGGGCGGGAATGAGCAGTTCTTC; CDR3: CASSPSAGGGNEQFF
D: NA; size: NA; V: TRBV5-1; J: TRBJ2-5; DNA: TGCGCCAGCAGCTTGAGTGGGGCGCGAGAGACCCAGTACTTC; CDR3: CASSLSGARETQYF
D: NA; size: NA; V: TRBV12-3/TRBV12-4; J: TRBJ2-5; DNA: TGTGCCAGCAGTAGGGACAGCGGGGAGACCCAGTACTTC; CDR3: CASSRDSGETQYF
D: TRBD2; size: once; V: TRBV5-6; J: TRBJ2-7; DNA: TGTGCCAGCAGCGACAGTGGTCTAGCGGGGACCTCCTACGAGCAGTACTTC; CDR3: CASSDSGLAGTSYEQYF
D: TRBD1; size: NA; V: TRBV10-1; J: TRBJ2-7; DNA: TGCGCCAGCAGTGACCCAGGGACAGGGAAGGAGGAGCAGTACTTC; CDR3: CASSDPGTGKEEQYF
D: NA; size: NA; V: TRBV28; J: TRBJ1-2; DNA: TGTGCCAGCAGTACAGGGTCGGTCACCTTC; CDR3: CASSTGSVTF
D: TRBD1; size: NA; V: TRBV25-1; J: TRBJ1-4; DNA: TGTGCCAGCAGTTACAGGGGAACTAATGAAAAACTGTTTTTT; CDR3: CASSYRGTNEKLFF
D: TRBD1; size: NA; V: TRBV2; J: TRBJ2-7; DNA: TGTGCCAGCAGAGAGACAGGGTTCTACGAGCAGTACTTC; CDR3: CASRETGFYEQYF
D: NA; size: NA; V: TRBV15; J: TRBJ2-7; DNA: TGTGCCACCAGCCCCGAGTCCGGGGTCTCCTACGAGCAGTACTTC; CDR3: CATSPESGVSYEQYF
D: NA; size: NA; V: TRBV30; J: TRBJ1-5; DNA: TGTGCCTGGAGTCCAGCGGGTAATCAGCCCCAGCATTTT; CDR3: CAWSPAGNQPQHF
D: TRBD1; size: NA; V: TRBV20-1; J: TRBJ2-1; DNA: TGCAGTGCTAGAGCCTGGACAGGGGTCAATGAGCAGTTCTTC; CDR3: CSARAWTGVNEQFF
D: NA; size: once; V: TRBV30; J: TRBJ1-1; DNA: TGTGCCTGGGGGCCTAGGCAGCCTGAAGCTTTCTTT; CDR3: CAWGPRQPEAFF
D: NA; size: few; V: TRBV6-1; J: TRBJ1-1; DNA: TGTGCCAGCAGTGAATCTAGGAGTTCAGCTTTCTTT; CDR3: CASSESRSSAFF
D: TRBD1; size: NA; V: TRBV3-1; J: TRBJ1-1; DNA: TGTGCCAGCTCAGGGGGTCTGGACACTGAAGCTTTCTTT; CDR3: CASSGGLDTEAFF
D: NA; size: NA; V: TRBV19; J: TRBJ1-4; DNA: TGTGCCAGTAGTATAGGACGGACAACTAATGAAAAACTGTTTTTT; CDR3: CASSIGRTTNEKLFF
D: TRBD2; size: NA; V: TRBV3-1; J: TRBJ2-7; DNA: TGTGCCAGCAGCTCTAGCGGGGGCCGGGAGCAGTACTTC; CDR3: CASSSSGGREQYF
D: TRBD1; size: NA; V: TRBV11-1; J: TRBJ1-2; DNA: TGTGCCAGCAGCCTCGGACGGGACAGGAGTAGTGGCTACACCTTC; CDR3: CASSLGRDRSSGYTF
D: TRBD2; size: NA; V: TRBV20-1; J: TRBJ2-7; DNA: TGCAGTGCTAGACCGGCTCGCGGACTAGCAAGAGCCTACGAGCAGTACTTC; CDR3: CSARPARGLARAYEQYF
D: NA; size: NA; V: TRBV12-3/TRBV12-4; J: TRBJ2-4; DNA: TGTGCCAGCAGCTCCCCCTCGTGGGTGGGCAAAAACATTCAGTACTTC; CDR3: CASSSPSWVGKNIQYF
D: TRBD2; size: NA; V: TRBV9; J: TRBJ2-5; DNA: TGTGCCAGCAGCGTGGGGACTAGCGGGACAAAAATCCAAGAGACCCAGTACTTC; CDR3: CASSVGTSGTKIQETQYF
D: TRBD2; size: NA; V: TRBV28; J: TRBJ2-7; DNA: TGTGCCAGCAGTTATGGGGGGACTAGCTCGTTCCACGAGCAGTACTTC; CDR3: CASSYGGTSSFHEQYF
D: NA; size: NA; V: TRBV12-3/TRBV12-4; J: TRBJ1-2; DNA: TGTGCCAGCGCAGGGGACAACTATGGCTACACCTTC; CDR3: CASAGDNYGYTF
D: TRBD1; size: NA; V: TRBV30; J: TRBJ1-2; DNA: TGTGCCTGGTACCGGACAGGAAACTATGGCTACACCTTC; CDR3: CAWYRTGNYGYTF
D: TRBD2; size: NA; V: TRBV3-1; J: TRBJ2-5; DNA: TGTGCCAGCAGCGCCCGGACTAGCGGGAGAGGAGAGACCCAGTACTTC; CDR3: CASSARTSGRGETQYF
D: TRBD1; size: NA; V: TRBV30; J: TRBJ1-5; DNA: TGTGCCTGGAGTGCCGGGACAGGATATCAGCCCCAGCATTTT; CDR3: CAWSAGTGYQPQHF
D: NA; size: NA; V: TRBV7-9; J: TRBJ1-1; DNA: TGTGCCAGCAGCTTCCCAGGGGTGAACACTGAAGCTTTCTTT; CDR3: CASSFPGVNTEAFF
D: NA; size: NA; V: TRBV3-1; J: TRBJ2-7; DNA: TGTGCCAGCAGCCATCAGGATACAACCTACGAGCAGTACTTC; CDR3: CASSHQDTTYEQYF
D: NA; size: NA; V: TRBV6-6; J: TRBJ1-2; DNA: TGTGCCAGCAACGACCAGTATGGCTACACCTTC; CDR3: CASNDQYGYTF
D: NA; size: NA; V: TRBV3-1; J: TRBJ2-5; DNA: TGTGCCAGCAGCCAAGGGATCGTCCGCCGGGAGACCCAGTACTTC; CDR3: CASSQGIVRRETQYF
D: TRBD1; size: NA; V: TRBV15; J: TRBJ1-3; DNA: TGTGCCACCAGCTCGGGACAGACTAGCGGAAACACCATATATTTT; CDR3: CATSSGQTSGNTIYF
D: NA; size: NA; V: TRBV27; J: TRBJ1-1; DNA: TGTGCCAGCAGACTCTTGGGGGCAGGGTCGAACACTGAAGCTTTCTTT; CDR3: CASRLLGAGSNTEAFF
D: NA; size: NA; V: TRBV5-1; J: TRBJ2-5; DNA: TGCGCCAGCAGCTTGGAGTGGGTACAAAAAAAGACCCAGTACTTC; CDR3: CASSLEWVQKKTQYF
D: TRBD1; size: once; V: TRBV12-3/TRBV12-4; J: TRBJ2-7; DNA: TGTGCCAGCAGTACACCCGGGACAGGGTTCTACGAGCAGTACTTC; CDR3: CASSTPGTGFYEQYF
D: TRBD1; size: NA; V: TRBV2; J: TRBJ2-7; DNA: TGTGCCAGCAGTCGACAGGGGGCTGGCGACGAGCAGTACTTC; CDR3: CASSRQGAGDEQYF
D: TRBD2; size: NA; V: TRBV11-2; J: TRBJ2-7; DNA: TGTGCCAGCAGCCCTCTAGCGGGTCAGAGCTCCTACGAGCAGTACTTC; CDR3: CASSPLAGQSSYEQYF
D: TRBD1; size: NA; V: TRBV7-9; J: TRBJ1-1; DNA: TGTGCCAGCAGCTTAGAGACAGGGGGGCAGACTGAAGCTTTCTTT; CDR3: CASSLETGGQTEAFF
D: NA; size: NA; V: TRBV3-1; J: TRBJ1-3; DNA: TGTGCCAGCAGCCAAGGTCCAGCTTTGGGAAACACCATATATTTT; CDR3: CASSQGPALGNTIYF
D: TRBD2; size: NA; V: TRBV9; J: TRBJ2-1; DNA: TGTGCCAGCAGCGTAGGACTAGCCTCCTACAATGAGCAGTTCTTC; CDR3: CASSVGLASYNEQFF
D: TRBD1; size: NA; V: TRBV5-4; J: TRBJ1-2; DNA: TGTGCCAGCAGCCTGACAGGGAGGGTCTATGGCTACACCTTC; CDR3: CASSLTGRVYGYTF
D: NA; size: NA; V: TRBV9; J: TRBJ2-3; DNA: TGTGCCAGCAGCGTACTAGGGAGCACAGATACGCAGTATTTT; CDR3: CASSVLGSTDTQYF
D: NA; size: NA; V: TRBV18; J: TRBJ2-1; DNA: TGTGCCAGCTCACCGGGGGGCAGGGCCCGCTCCCATGAGCAGTTCTTC; CDR3: CASSPGGRARSHEQFF
D: NA; size: NA; V: TRBV20-1; J: TRBJ2-2; DNA: TGCAGTGCCCGGGGTTTGTCCGGGGAGCTGTTTTTT; CDR3: CSARGLSGELFF
D: NA; size: NA; V: TRBV12-3/TRBV12-4; J: TRBJ1-5; DNA: TGTGCCAGCAGTTACAGGGTATCGGGTCAGCCCCAGCATTTT; CDR3: CASSYRVSGQPQHF
D: NA; size: NA; V: TRBV7-2; J: TRBJ2-2; DNA: TGTGCCAGCGGCCCCCACACCGGGGAGCTGTTTTTT; CDR3: CASGPHTGELFF
D: TRBD2; size: NA; V: TRBV7-9; J: TRBJ2-1; DNA: TGTGCCAGCAGCTTACGGACTAGCGGGAGTATAAATGAGCAGTTCTTC; CDR3: CASSLRTSGSINEQFF
D: NA; size: NA; V: TRBV29-1; J: TRBJ1-5; DNA: TGCAGCGTTGGACAGCATAGCAATCAGCCCCAGCATTTT; CDR3: CSVGQHSNQPQHF